This TCR beta chain was captured in a study of response to subunit inactivated influenza vaccine. The study, taken as a whole, reports: Few new T cells, the authors suggested, are recruited by each seasonal influenza vaccination.

J gave up 3 bases and V 6 bases, and 7 bases lay outside the gene matches. This CDR3 has 15 amino acids. TCRdb recomputed calls from the RT-PCR reads with MiXCR, one row per CDR3 protein. This table has more than 400,000 distinct CDR3 sequences, 9.5% to 13% appearing once. At least ten counts were recorded for this clonotype. As yet, its antigen is unknown. Specimen: PBMCs from blood, collected more than 35 days after vaccination. The rearrangement links TRBV12-3 or TRBV12-4 to TRBJ1-5, with 8 bases identical to TRBD1. The TCR comes from a man aged 50 to 60 who received an inactivated influenza vaccine. The DNA of the CDR3 is TGTGCCAGCAGCCCTACAGGGGGGGTCAATCAGCCCCAGCATTTT. Protein product: CASSPTGGVNQPQHF.